This T cell receptor beta chain was sequenced during a study of blood T cell repertoires in COVID-19. Assay used: immunoSEQ multiplex PCR; TCRdb lists only in-frame clones, some missing. The profile shows more than 200,000 clones, around 90% of them singletons. V trimming: 5 bases; J trimming: 7 bases; junction bases outside the gene matches: 8. Germline-derived CDR1 and CDR2 are SEHNR and FQNEAQ (reference sequence). This CDR3 comprises 14 residues. The V call is TRBV7-9, the J call TRBJ2-1; 7 bases align to TRBD2. Sequencing used PBMCs or T cells enriched from blood (not recorded which). The origin of this receptor is a woman in her forties or fifties who had recovered from COVID-19. CDR3 nucleotide sequence: TGTGCCAGCAGCCTCCCCGCGGGAGATAATGAGCAGTTCTTC. Its protein is CASSLPAGDNEQFF.